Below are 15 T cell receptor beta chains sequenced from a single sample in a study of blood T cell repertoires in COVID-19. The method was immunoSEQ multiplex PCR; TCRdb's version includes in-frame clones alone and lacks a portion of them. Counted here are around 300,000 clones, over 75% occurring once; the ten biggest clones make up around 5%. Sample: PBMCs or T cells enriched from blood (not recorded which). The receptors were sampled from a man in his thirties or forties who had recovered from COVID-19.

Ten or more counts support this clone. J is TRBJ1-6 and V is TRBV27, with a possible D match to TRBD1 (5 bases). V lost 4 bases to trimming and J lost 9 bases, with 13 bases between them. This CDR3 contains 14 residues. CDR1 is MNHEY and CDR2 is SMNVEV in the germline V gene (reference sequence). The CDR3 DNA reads TGTGCCAGCAGTTCTCCAGGGTGGAGTTCACCCCTCCACTTT. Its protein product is CASSSPGWSSPLHF.

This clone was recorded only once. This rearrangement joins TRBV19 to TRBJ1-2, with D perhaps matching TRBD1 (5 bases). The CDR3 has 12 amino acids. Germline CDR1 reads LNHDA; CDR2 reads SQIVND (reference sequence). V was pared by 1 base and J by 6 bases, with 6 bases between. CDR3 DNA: TGTGCCAGTAGTATAGGGGGCCATGGCTACACCTTC. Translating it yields CASSIGGHGYTF.

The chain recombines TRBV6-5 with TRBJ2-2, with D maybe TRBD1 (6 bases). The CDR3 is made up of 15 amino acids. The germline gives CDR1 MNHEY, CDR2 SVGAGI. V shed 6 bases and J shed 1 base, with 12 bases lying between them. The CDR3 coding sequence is TGTGCCAGCAGACCAGGGACACAGAACACCGGGGAGCTGTTTTTT. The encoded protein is CASRPGTQNTGELFF.

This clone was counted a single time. The CDR3 here is CASSWGQGVNQPQHF. The CDR3 DNA reads as TGTGCCAGCAGCTGGGGACAGGGGGTGAATCAGCCCCAGCATTTT. This sequence joins TRBV5-6 and TRBJ1-5; 11 positions agree with TRBD1. Trimming at V came to 3 bases and at J to 4 bases, leaving 3 bases not matched to a gene. Per germline, CDR1 SGHDT and CDR2 YYEEEE. This CDR3 spans 15 amino acids. The entire variable domain, with the rest obtained from reference TRBV5-6 and TRBJ1-5, is as follows: DAGVTQSPTHLIKTRGQQVTLRCSPKSGHDTVSWYQQALGQGPQFIFQYYEEEERQRGNFPDRFSGHQFPNYSSELNVNALLLGDSALYLCASSWGQGVNQPQHFGDGTRLSIL.

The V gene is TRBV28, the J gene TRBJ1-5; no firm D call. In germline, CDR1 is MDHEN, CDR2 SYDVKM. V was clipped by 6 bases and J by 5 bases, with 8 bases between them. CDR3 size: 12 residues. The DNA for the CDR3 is TGTGCCAGCAGCCTGGAGGATCAGCCCCAGCATTTT. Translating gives CASSLEDQPQHF.

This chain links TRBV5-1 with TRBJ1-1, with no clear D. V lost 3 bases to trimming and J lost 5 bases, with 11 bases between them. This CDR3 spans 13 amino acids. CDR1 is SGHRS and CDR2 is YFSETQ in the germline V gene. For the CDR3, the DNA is TGCGCCAGCAGCTCGGAGCTTTGGACTGAAGCTTTCTTT. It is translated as CASSSELWTEAFF.

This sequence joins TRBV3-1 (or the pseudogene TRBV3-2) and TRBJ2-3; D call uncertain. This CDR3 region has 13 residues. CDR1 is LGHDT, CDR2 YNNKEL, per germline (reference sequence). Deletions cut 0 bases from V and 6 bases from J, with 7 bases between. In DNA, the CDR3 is TGTGCCAGCAGCCAAGATTTGGAGGATACGCAGTATTTT. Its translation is CASSQDLEDTQYF.

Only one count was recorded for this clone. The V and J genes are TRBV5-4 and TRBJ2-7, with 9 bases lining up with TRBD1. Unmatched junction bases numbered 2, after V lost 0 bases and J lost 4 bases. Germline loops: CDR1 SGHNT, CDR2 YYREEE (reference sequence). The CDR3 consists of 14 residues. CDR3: CASSLGTGEYEQYF. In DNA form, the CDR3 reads TGTGCCAGCAGCTTGGGGACAGGGGAATACGAGCAGTACTTC.

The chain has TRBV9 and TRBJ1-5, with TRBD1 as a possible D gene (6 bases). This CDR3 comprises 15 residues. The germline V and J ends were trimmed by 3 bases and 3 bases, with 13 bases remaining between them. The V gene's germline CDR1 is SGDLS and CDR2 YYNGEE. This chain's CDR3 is CASSATGSFNQPQHF. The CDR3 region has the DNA TGTGCCAGCAGCGCCACAGGGAGCTTCAATCAGCCCCAGCATTTT.

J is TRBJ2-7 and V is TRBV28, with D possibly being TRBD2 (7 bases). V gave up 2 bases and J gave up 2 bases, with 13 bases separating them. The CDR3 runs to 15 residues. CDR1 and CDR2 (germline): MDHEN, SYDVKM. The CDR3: CASSLEGEGAYEQYF. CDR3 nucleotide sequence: TGTGCCAGCAGTTTAGAGGGGGAGGGAGCCTACGAGCAGTACTTC.

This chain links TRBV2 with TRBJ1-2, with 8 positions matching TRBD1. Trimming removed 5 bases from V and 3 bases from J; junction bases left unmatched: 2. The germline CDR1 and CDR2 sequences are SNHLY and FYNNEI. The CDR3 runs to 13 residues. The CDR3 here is CASSQGQDYGYTF. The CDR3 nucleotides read TGTGCCAGCAGTCAGGGACAGGACTATGGCTACACCTTC.

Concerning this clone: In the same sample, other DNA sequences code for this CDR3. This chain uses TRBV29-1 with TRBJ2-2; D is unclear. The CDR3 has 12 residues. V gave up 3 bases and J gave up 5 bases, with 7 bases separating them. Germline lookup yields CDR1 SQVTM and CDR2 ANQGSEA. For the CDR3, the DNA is TGCAGCGTTGAGGGCGAAACCGGGGAGCTGTTTTTT. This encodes CSVEGETGELFF.

CDR3 sequence reads: CASSVTGGESPLHF. The CDR3 DNA follows: TGTGCCAGCAGCGTTACAGGGGGAGAGTCACCCCTCCACTTT. The J gene is TRBJ1-6, the V gene TRBV9, with 8 bases matching TRBD1. The CDR3 extends over 14 amino acids. CDR1 and CDR2 from the germline V gene are SGDLS and YYNGEE. The trim removed 2 bases at V and 10 bases at J, leaving 5 bases unmatched.

CDR3 in amino acids: CASSLLYGQGATQPQHF. CDR3 nucleotides: TGTGCCAGCAGTCTCCTCTATGGACAGGGCGCCACTCAGCCCCAGCATTTT. The chain is built from TRBV28 and TRBJ1-5; 8 bases line up with TRBD1. Trimming removed 5 bases from V and 6 bases from J; junction bases left unmatched: 15. The CDR3 contains 17 residues. The germline V gene has CDR1 MDHEN and CDR2 SYDVKM.

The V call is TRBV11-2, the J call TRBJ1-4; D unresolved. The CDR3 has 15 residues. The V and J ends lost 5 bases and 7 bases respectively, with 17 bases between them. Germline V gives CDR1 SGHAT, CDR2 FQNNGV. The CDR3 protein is CASSLSGGGSEKLFF. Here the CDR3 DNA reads TGTGCCAGCAGCCTTTCGGGAGGCGGTAGTGAAAAACTGTTTTTT.